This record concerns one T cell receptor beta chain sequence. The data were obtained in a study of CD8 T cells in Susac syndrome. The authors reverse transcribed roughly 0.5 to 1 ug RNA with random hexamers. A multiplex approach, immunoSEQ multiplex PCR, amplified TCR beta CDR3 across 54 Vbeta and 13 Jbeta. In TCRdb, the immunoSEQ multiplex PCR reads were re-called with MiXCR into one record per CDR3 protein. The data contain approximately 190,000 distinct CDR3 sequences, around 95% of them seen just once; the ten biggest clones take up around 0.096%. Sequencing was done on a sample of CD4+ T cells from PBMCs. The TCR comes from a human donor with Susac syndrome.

CDR3 DNA sequence: TGTGCCAGCAGTGAATTAGATTCTGACTATGGCTACACCTTC. Encoded protein: CASSELDSDYGYTF. The chain carries TRBV2 and TRBJ1-2; D gene ambiguous. This CDR3 comprises 14 residues. V was clipped by 2 bases and J by 3 bases, with 10 bases between them. Germline values: CDR1 SNHLY, CDR2 FYNNEI.